These 24 T cell receptor beta chains share one sample of origin, sequenced in a study of molecular identifiers for immune sequencing clone quantification. TCRdb independently ran MiXCR on the PCR reads; one entry per CDR3 protein. The profile covers just under 650,000 distinct CDR3 sequences, with roughly 21% appearing a single time and roughly 0.9% taken by the ten largest. Sequenced: naive CD8+ T cells from blood, with Jurkat cell RNA spiked in. Subset: FACS-sorted CD8+CD4-CCR7+CD45RA+ naive T cells. These receptors all come from a human donor in good health. Some libraries in this study had Jurkat cell RNA spiked in.

This clonotype was counted at least ten times. The chain recombines TRBV10-2 with TRBJ1-1, with D possibly being TRBD1 (6 bases). Deletions cut 2 bases from V and 5 bases from J, with 12 bases between. The CDR3 runs 14 residues. Looked up from germline, CDR1 is WSHSY and CDR2 is SAAADI. CDR3 loop: CASSERAGVTEAFF. The CDR3 DNA follows: TGCGCCAGCAGTGAGAGGGCAGGGGTGACTGAAGCTTTCTTT.

This clonotype was observed a few times. The chain carries TRBV4-3 and TRBJ2-7; a weak D match, TRBD2 (5 bases). The CDR3 sequence is 17 residues long. The V gene lost 0 bases and the J gene lost 5 bases, with 20 bases spanning the gap. Germline-derived CDR1 and CDR2 are LGHNA and YSLEER. Here the CDR3 reads CASSQEKLGSGVNEQYF. CDR3 coding DNA: TGCGCCAGCAGCCAAGAGAAGTTAGGAAGCGGTGTAAACGAGCAGTACTTC.

Many counts were recorded for this clonotype. J is TRBJ1-3 and V is TRBV5-6, with D perhaps matching TRBD1 (5 bases). There are 17 residues in the CDR3. The ends were cut back, 1 base at V and 0 bases at J, with 14 bases in the middle. Germline V gene lookup returns CDR1 SGHDT and CDR2 YYEEEE. The CDR3 sequence is CASSLRRQFFSGNTIYF. The CDR3 nucleotides are TGTGCCAGCAGCTTGCGTCGACAGTTCTTCTCTGGAAACACCATATATTTT.

This clonotype was detected a few times. The V gene is TRBV20-1, the J gene TRBJ1-1; D call uncertain. Trimming shortened V by 6 bases and J by 0 bases, and 17 bases separated the two germline ends. CDR1 is DFQATT, CDR2 SNEGSKA, per germline (reference sequence). The CDR3 sequence is 15 residues long. CDR3 bases: TGCAGTGCCAACGCCTGGACCCCTATGAACACTGAAGCTTTCTTT. Translated, it gives CSANAWTPMNTEAFF.

This clonotype was detected ten times or more. The gene calls are TRBV12-3 or TRBV12-4 and TRBJ2-3, with 7 bases that match TRBD2. Unmatched junction bases numbered 6, after V lost 2 bases and J lost 1 base. The CDR3 extends over 16 amino acids. The CDR3 bases are TGTGCCAGCAGTTTATGGTCCAGCGGGGGCACAGATACGCAGTATTTT. This sequence encodes CASSLWSSGGTDTQYF.

This clonotype came up many times. The J gene is TRBJ2-2, the V gene TRBV19, with 7 bases fitting TRBD1. The V and J ends lost 1 base and 7 bases, in that order; junction bases with no gene match: 3. This CDR3 contains 14 residues. The germline V gene has CDR1 LNHDA and CDR2 SQIVND (reference sequence). CDR3 in DNA: TGTGCCAGTAGTATAGGAGGGGGCGTCGGGGAGCTGTTTTTT. It encodes CASSIGGGVGELFF.

The chain couples TRBV24-1 to TRBJ2-3, with 8 bases matching TRBD1. In germline, CDR1 is KGHDR, CDR2 SFDVKD. This CDR3 has 17 residues. V was pared by 3 bases and J by 3 bases, with 10 bases of the junction left unmatched. CDR3 region: CATSDQPTGDETDTQYF. The CDR3, as DNA: TGTGCCACCAGTGATCAACCGACAGGGGACGAGACAGATACGCAGTATTTT.

In this sample, this clonotype turned up a few times. This may stem from a read error, because a much larger clone lies one nucleotide away. CDR3 coding DNA: TGTGCCAGCAGGTTTGGGACTAGTCTTTTAAATGAGCAGTTCTTC. Its translation is CASRFGTSLLNEQFF. The chain is built from TRBV6-5 and TRBJ2-1, with 8 bases aligning to TRBD2. From germline, CDR1 is MNHEY and CDR2 SVGAGI. This CDR3 has 15 residues. Trimming at V came to 6 bases and at J to 7 bases, leaving 11 bases not matched to a gene.

This clonotype was seen repeatedly, ten times or more. The chain is built from TRBV3-2 and TRBJ1-1; the tabulated D call, TRBD1, remains unverified against the DNA. TRBV3-2 is a known pseudogene. CDR3 length: 17 residues. CDR3 protein: CASSQDRGRVENTEAFF. The CDR3 DNA is TGTGCCAGCAGCCAAGATCGGGGCAGAGTGGAGAACACTGAAGCTTTCTTT.

This clonotype occurred a few times. Being one base from a much bigger clone, this may be a read error. The V gene is TRBV5-5, the J gene TRBJ2-3; D is ambiguous. Between the trimmed V and J ends, which lost 9 bases and 0 bases, there was a span of 11 bases. The CDR3 has 13 amino acids. Germline V lookup: CDR1 SGHKS, CDR2 YYEKEE (reference sequence). CDR3 DNA sequence: TGTGCCACCACCGGGTGGAGCACAGATACGCAGTATTTT. Translated: CATTGWSTDTQYF.

This clonotype has at least ten counts. CDR3 in DNA: TGTGCCAGCAGCCCATACTCCTACGAGCAGTACTTC. It specifies CASSPYSYEQYF. V gene TRBV7-9 combines with J gene TRBJ2-7; D is unresolved. Trimming pared 5 bases from V and 0 bases from J, leaving 5 bases between. Germline CDR1 is SEHNR and CDR2 is FQNEAQ (reference sequence). The CDR3 covers 12 residues.

The sample holds a few counts of this clonotype. The genes are TRBV10-3 and TRBJ1-1; D uncertain. The CDR3 consists of 14 residues. The V end was cut by 0 bases, the J end by 1 base, with 6 bases between. Per germline, CDR1 ENHRY and CDR2 SYGVKD. The CDR3: CAISESDGNTEAFF. The CDR3, as DNA: TGTGCCATCAGTGAGTCGGACGGGAACACTGAAGCTTTCTTT.

Here the CDR3 DNA reads TGTGCCTGGAGTGTGGGTAATGGCTACACCTTC. The encoded protein is CAWSVGNGYTF. The V gene is TRBV30, the J gene TRBJ1-2; no reliable D call. Trimming stripped 0 bases from V and 6 bases from J, with 5 bases between. Per the germline V gene, CDR1 is GTSNPN and CDR2 is SVGIG (reference sequence). CDR3 size: 11 residues.

Many counts were recorded for this clonotype. The J gene is TRBJ2-3, the V gene TRBV20-1, with 9 positions matching TRBD2. Germline V gene data show CDR1 as DFQATT and CDR2 as SNEGSKA (reference sequence). V lost 0 bases and J lost 2; bases outside the gene matches: 9. The CDR3 loop spans 17 amino acids. Here the CDR3 DNA reads TGCAGTGCTAGAGATCCCCTAGCGGGACCCAACACAGATACGCAGTATTTT. It translates to CSARDPLAGPNTDTQYF.

This clonotype came up a few times. The V and J genes are TRBV9 and TRBJ2-3; the match to TRBD2 covers 8 bases. Germline V gene lookup returns CDR1 SGDLS and CDR2 YYNGEE. The junction had 8 bases not matched to a gene; V was cut back by 3 bases and J by 2 bases. The CDR3 length is 16 residues. The CDR3, as DNA: TGTGCCAGCAGCGAAACTAGCGGCAGTTTCACAGATACGCAGTATTTT. This gives the protein CASSETSGSFTDTQYF.

This chain uses TRBV6-6 with TRBJ1-1; the D is unclear. The germline V gene has CDR1 MNHNY and CDR2 SVGAGI (reference sequence). The CDR3 runs 14 residues. With 5 bases removed from V and 0 bases from J, the gap between germline ends came to 10 bases. The CDR3 loop is CASSPLTVNTEAFF. CDR3 in DNA: TGTGCCAGCAGTCCCCTGACTGTGAACACTGAAGCTTTCTTT.

On this clonotype: This could be a read error, since a much larger clone is one nucleotide away. This chain links TRBV5-8 with TRBJ1-1, with D possibly TRBD1 on 6 matching bases. CDR1 and CDR2 (germline): SGHTS, YDEGEE. V shed 4 bases and J shed 2 bases, with 9 bases lying between them. This CDR3 is built from 13 residues. The CDR3 DNA reads as TGTGCCAGCAGCGAGGACAGTAACACTGAAGCTTTCTTT. This encodes CASSEDSNTEAFF.

Ten or more counts support this clonotype. This chain connects TRBV20-1 to TRBJ2-2, with 14 nucleotides matching TRBD2. The V gene's germline CDR1 is DFQATT and CDR2 SNEGSKA (reference sequence). The V and J ends lost 4 bases and 7 bases, in that order; junction bases with no gene match: 11. The CDR3 sequence is 17 residues long. CDR3 sequence reads: CSAIPRGLAGVGGELFF. In DNA form, the CDR3 reads TGCAGTGCTATTCCTCGGGGACTAGCGGGAGTAGGCGGGGAGCTGTTTTTT.

This clonotype was counted ten times or more. The J gene is TRBJ1-4, the V gene TRBV4-1; no clear D gene. Germline V CDR1 and CDR2: MGHRA, YSYEKL. The CDR3 is 15 amino acids. Trimming pared 2 bases from V and 4 bases from J, leaving 11 bases between. The CDR3 sequence is CASSQPRQVNEKLFF. CDR3 bases: TGCGCCAGCAGCCAACCAAGACAAGTTAATGAAAAACTGTTTTTT.

There are a few counts of this clonotype. It may be a read error: a sequence one base away is much more abundant. V usage is TRBV25-1 and J usage is TRBJ1-5; no firm D call. The CDR3 is made up of 13 amino acids. Trimming pared 6 bases from V and 0 bases from J, leaving 6 bases between. Germline CDR1 MGHDK, CDR2 SYGVNS. The CDR3 DNA sequence: TGTGCCAGCAGGCAGAATAGCAATCAGCCCCAGCATTTT. It specifies CASRQNSNQPQHF.

The table lists this clonotype with a few counts. Since a much larger clone is just one base distant, this may be a read error. The missing conserved phenylalanine or tryptophan at the end of this CDR3 makes a read error likely. The chain uses TRBV7-2 and TRBJ1-1; D gene ambiguous. The CDR3 length is 14 residues. Looked up from germline, CDR1 is SGHTA and CDR2 is FQGNSA. V was cut by 4 bases and J by 1 base, with 10 bases left in between. The CDR3 spells CASSYLTENTEAFS. The CDR3 DNA follows: TGTGCCAGCAGCTATCTGACGGAGAACACTGAAGCTTTCTCT.

This clonotype was recorded many times. J is TRBJ2-6 and V is TRBV18, with D uncertain. The CDR3 has 16 amino acids. V shed 3 bases and J shed 0 bases, with 9 bases lying between them. Per germline, CDR1 KGHSH and CDR2 LQKENI. This CDR3 reads CASSPGRLSGANVLTF. CDR3 bases: TGTGCCAGCTCACCGGGCCGGCTCTCTGGGGCCAACGTCCTGACTTTC.

Only a few counts were recorded for this clonotype. V usage is TRBV11-2 and J usage is TRBJ2-3; TRBD1 agrees at 9 bases. The CDR3 extends over 18 amino acids. Germline CDR1 is SGHAT and CDR2 is FQNNGV. Trimming took 0 bases from V and 1 from J; bases not matched to a gene: 8. CDR3 nucleotides: TGTGCCAGCAGCTTAGATTACGGGACAGGGTTGGGCACAGATACGCAGTATTTT. It encodes CASSLDYGTGLGTDTQYF.

Regarding this clonotype: The junction departs from germline at one end; a sequencing error may be responsible. The V call is TRBV27, the J call TRBJ1-4; 7 bases are a match to TRBD1. CDR3 size: 15 residues. Germline CDR1 and CDR2: MNHEY and SMNVEV (reference sequence). The CDR3 here is CASGFGQAGDEKLFF. The CDR3 DNA reads as TGTGCCAGCGGTTTTGGACAGGCCGGGGATGAAAAACTGTTTTTT.